The 21 T cell receptor beta chains below come from one sample, sequenced in a study of post-analysis software for immune sequencing data. General study findings and limits: Compared with controls, patients had more of about 5 TRBV segments, including TRBV5-6, TRBV5-1 and TRBV20-1.

These receptors have no identified antigens. Tagging with unique molecular identifiers was a feature of the TCR beta cDNA libraries. TCRdb fed the PCR reads into MiXCR, producing one record per CDR3 protein. Counted here are some 690,000 distinct CDR3 sequences, about 60% occurring once; the ten biggest clones make up about 11%. Sequenced: blood. Source of these receptors: a girl aged 2 to 9 with multiple sclerosis.

The chain employs TRBV29-1 and TRBJ2-3; perhaps TRBD2 as D (6 bases). The CDR3 is 14 residues long. Trimming took 4 bases from V and 0 from J, leaving 11 bases between them. The V gene's germline CDR1 is SQVTM and CDR2 ANQGSEA. The CDR3 sequence: CSVGEAGSTDTQYF. CDR3 nucleotide sequence: TGCAGCGTTGGGGAGGCCGGTAGCACAGATACGCAGTATTTT.

The V and J genes are TRBV6-1 and TRBJ2-3; 8 bases agree with TRBD2. The CDR3 covers 16 residues. The junction had 8 bases not matched to a gene; V was cut back by 2 bases and J by 4 bases. CDR1 MNHNS and CDR2 SASEGT come from the germline V gene. As DNA, the CDR3 is TGTGCCAGCAGTGAAAGCGGGAGTTCCGCTGCAGATACGCAGTATTTT. Its protein product is CASSESGSSAADTQYF.

The J gene is TRBJ1-2, the V gene TRBV4-3, with D possibly being TRBD1 (5 bases). V lost 1 base, J lost 9 bases, and 18 bases lay in between. Germline-derived CDR1 and CDR2 are LGHNA and YSLEER. CDR3 size: 15 residues. The CDR3 region is CASSQVGGVSRRYTF. The DNA of the CDR3 is TGCGCCAGCAGCCAAGTAGGAGGGGTATCCCGGCGCTACACCTTC.

In nucleotides, the CDR3 is TGTGCCTGGAGTGGGCAGGGCGATCAGCCCCAGCATTTT. The encoded protein is CAWSGQGDQPQHF. The gene calls are TRBV30 and TRBJ1-5; weak D call: TRBD1 (5 bases). Looked up from germline, CDR1 is GTSNPN and CDR2 is SVGIG (reference sequence). Trimming removed 1 base at V and 5 bases at J, with 9 bases between. The CDR3 extends over 13 amino acids.

The rearrangement uses TRBV20-1 and TRBJ2-5, with 10 bases that match TRBD2. The J call is doubtful: the DNA matches TRBJ2-7 better. This CDR3 comprises 15 residues. CDR1 and CDR2 (germline): DFQATT, SNEGSKA (reference sequence). CDR3 bases: TGCAGTGCTAGAGTTCCACTAGCGGGGATCGGCGAGCAGTACTTC. Translating gives CSARVPLAGIGEQYF.

The rearrangement uses TRBV19 and TRBJ2-1, with 9 bases identical to TRBD2. CDR3 length: 18 amino acids. Per the germline V gene, CDR1 is LNHDA and CDR2 is SQIVND (reference sequence). V shed 4 bases and J 0 bases; nucleotides not matched to a gene: 10. CDR3 in DNA: TGTGCCAGTAGTAGACTATCTAGCGGGATCGACTCCTACAATGAGCAGTTCTTC. As protein: CASSRLSSGIDSYNEQFF.

This clonotype showed up just a few times. This chain links TRBV7-9 with TRBJ2-1, with D uncertain. Germline CDR1 SEHNR, CDR2 FQNEAQ (reference sequence). V was trimmed by 8 bases and J by 0 bases, leaving 14 bases between them. CDR3 length: 15 residues. CDR3 amino acids: CASGSRVTSYNEQFF. The CDR3 nucleotides are TGTGCCAGCGGAAGTCGCGTCACCTCCTACAATGAGCAGTTCTTC.

The chain employs TRBV20-1 and TRBJ1-2; no reliable D call. Trimming stripped 6 bases from V and 2 bases from J, with 16 bases between. The CDR3 covers 14 residues. Germline V gene lookup returns CDR1 DFQATT and CDR2 SNEGSKA (reference sequence). CDR3 sequence (DNA): TGCAGTGCCACAATCGGGGTCGGCAACTATGGCTACACCTTC. Protein product: CSATIGVGNYGYTF.

This chain uses TRBV4-3 with TRBJ2-1; D uncertain. The CDR3 contains 14 residues. Trimming removed 0 bases at V and 9 bases at J, with 12 bases between. Germline V gene lookup returns CDR1 LGHNA and CDR2 YSLEER. The CDR3 DNA reads TGCGCCAGCAGCCAAGATGAGGCACCCCTTGAGCAGTTCTTC. It codes for CASSQDEAPLEQFF.

The rearrangement uses TRBV5-1 and TRBJ2-5; D is uncertain. The J call may be wrong; the DNA end is better matched by TRBJ2-7. CDR3 length: 13 residues. CDR1 and CDR2 (germline): SGHRS, YFSETQ. CDR3 in amino acids: CASNLGRPYEQYF. The CDR3 nucleotides are TGCGCCAGCAACTTAGGCAGACCCTACGAGCAGTACTTC.

This clonotype has just a few counts. This chain uses TRBV5-1 with TRBJ2-1; D is ambiguous. Trimming shortened V by 4 bases and J by 5 bases, and 7 bases separated the two germline ends. CDR1 is SGHRS and CDR2 is YFSETQ in the germline V gene. This CDR3 is 12 amino acids long. CDR3 sequence reads: CASSIRDNEQFF. CDR3 DNA: TGCGCCAGCAGCATCAGAGACAATGAGCAGTTCTTC.

This chain connects TRBV9 to TRBJ2-4; 11 nucleotides agree with TRBD1. Trimming removed 4 bases from V and 8 bases from J; junction bases left unmatched: 8. The CDR3 is 15 residues long. Germline CDR1 is SGDLS and CDR2 is YYNGEE. The DNA for the CDR3 is TGTGCCAGCAGCTCCTGGACAGGGGGCAGATACATTCAGTACTTC. Translating it yields CASSSWTGGRYIQYF.

The rearrangement links TRBV2 to TRBJ2-1, with TRBD2 matching over 9 bases. Germline V gives CDR1 SNHLY, CDR2 FYNNEI. The CDR3 runs 14 residues. J gave up 5 bases and V 4 bases, and 3 bases lay outside the gene matches. CDR3 region: CASSGTSANNEQFF. The CDR3 nucleotides are TGTGCCAGCAGTGGGACTAGCGCTAACAATGAGCAGTTCTTC.

This clonotype appeared a few times. The chain carries TRBV5-1 and TRBJ2-1, with D unresolved. The CDR3 spans 13 residues. Looked up from germline, CDR1 is SGHRS and CDR2 is YFSETQ. V was clipped by 3 bases and J by 6 bases, with 10 bases between them. The CDR3 bases are TGCGCCAGCAGCTCTCGCCCAACCAATGAGCAGTTCTTC. It encodes CASSSRPTNEQFF.

The chain joins TRBV6-2 or TRBV6-3 to TRBJ2-5; TRBD2 is a possible D gene (5 bases). Per germline, CDR1 MNHEY and CDR2 SVGEGT. Trimming took 1 base from V and 4 from J, leaving 10 bases between them. This CDR3 has 14 amino acids. The CDR3: CASSYFRRRETQYF. CDR3 coding DNA: TGTGCCAGCAGTTACTTCCGGAGGAGAGAGACCCAGTACTTC.

This rearrangement joins TRBV6-6 to TRBJ1-2; no clear D gene. The CDR3 has 15 amino acids. Trimming shortened V by 0 bases and J by 6 bases, and 14 bases separated the two germline ends. Germline V CDR1 and CDR2: MNHNY, SVGAGI (reference sequence). CDR3: CASSYSLGGFDGYTF. DNA of the CDR3: TGTGCCAGCAGTTACTCACTCGGAGGATTCGATGGCTACACCTTC.

The gene calls are TRBV7-2 and TRBJ1-4, with 8 positions matching TRBD1. Germline V gene sequence: CDR1 SGHTA, CDR2 FQGNSA. CDR3 size: 14 residues. V lost 5 bases, J lost 4 bases, and 3 bases stayed unmatched. The CDR3 here is CASSPGGLNEKLFF. The CDR3 bases are TGTGCCAGCAGCCCAGGGGGCCTTAATGAAAAACTGTTTTTT. The full variable domain, with the rest looked up from reference TRBV7-2 and TRBJ1-4, is GAGVSQSPSNKVTEKGKDVELRCDPISGHTALYWYRQSLGQGLEFLIYFQGNSAPDKSGLPSDRFSAERTGGSVSTLTIQRTQQEDSAVYLCASSPGGLNEKLFFGSGTQLSVL.

Comment on this clonotype: The junction departs from the called germline gene at one end, perhaps through a read error. This chain uses TRBV29-1 with TRBJ2-5; 7 nucleotides agree with TRBD1. The CDR3 has 14 amino acids. Germline V gives CDR1 SQVTM, CDR2 ANQGSEA. The CDR3 protein is CSVEGRDSKEAQYF. The CDR3, as DNA: TGCAGCGTTGAGGGACGGGACAGCAAAGAGGCCCAGTACTTC.

This clonotype showed up many times. The junction departs from germline at one end; a sequencing error may be responsible. The rearrangement links TRBV5-1 to TRBJ1-2, with 7 bases aligning to TRBD1. Looked up from germline, CDR1 is SGHRS and CDR2 is YFSETQ. The CDR3 totals 13 residues. The CDR3 bases are TGTGCCAGCAGCCCCGACAGGGACTATGGCTACACCTTC. Protein sequence: CASSPDRDYGYTF.

The chain is built from TRBV7-9 and TRBJ2-1; unclear D gene. This CDR3 is 11 amino acids long. The V end was cut by 6 bases, the J end by 5 bases, with 5 bases between. Germline V gene sequence: CDR1 SEHNR, CDR2 FQNEAQ (reference sequence). CDR3 coding DNA: TGTGCCAGCAGTACAAACAATGAGCAGTTCTTC. Amino acids: CASSTNNEQFF.

This chain uses TRBV2 with TRBJ2-3; the match to TRBD1 covers 7 bases. This CDR3 region has 15 residues. V shed 8 bases, J shed 0 bases, and the junction held 8 bases outside the gene matches. Germline V CDR1 and CDR2: SNHLY, FYNNEI. In DNA form, the CDR3 reads TGTGCCAGCTCAACCCAGGGGGATAGCACAGATACGCAGTATTTT. Its translation is CASSTQGDSTDTQYF.